One sample yielded the 14 T cell receptor beta chains listed below, sequenced in a study of neurological immune-mediated disorders. TCRdb re-called the 5' RACE reads with MiXCR, one entry per CDR3 protein. The sample has around 53,000 distinct CDR3 sequences; about 4.2% are singletons. Sequenced input: PBMCs. The receptors derive from a man in his forties or fifties with multiple sclerosis.

This clonotype was recorded a few times. The V and J genes are TRBV12-3 or TRBV12-4 and TRBJ2-1, with 12 bases fitting TRBD2. The CDR3 extends over 16 amino acids. V shed 6 bases, J shed 2 bases, and the junction held 5 bases outside the gene matches. The CDR3: CASSSTSGGPYNEQFF. The CDR3 region has the DNA TGTGCCAGCAGCTCGACTAGCGGGGGACCCTACAATGAGCAGTTCTTC.

This clonotype appeared a few times. A read error may be the cause here, since a much bigger clone is one base away. This sequence joins TRBV4-1 and TRBJ2-1; no clear D gene. CDR3 length: 14 amino acids. The ends were cut back, 3 bases at V and 4 bases at J, with 10 bases in the middle. Germline CDR1 is MGHRA and CDR2 is YSYEKL. CDR3 protein: CASSQREIYNEQFF. The CDR3 DNA reads as TGCGCCAGCAGCCAGCGAGAGATTTACAATGAGCAGTTCTTC.

This clonotype was counted only a few times. A much more abundant neighbour one base away suggests this may be a read error. The CDR3 carries no conserved terminal phenylalanine or tryptophan, so it likely arises from a read error. The chain is built from TRBV10-3 and TRBJ1-1; weak D call: TRBD1 (5 bases). The germline gives CDR1 ENHRY, CDR2 SYGVKD. The CDR3 has 13 residues. V was clipped by 5 bases and J by 2 bases, with 9 bases between them. The CDR3 sequence: CAISSQANTEAFI. DNA of the CDR3: TGTGCCATCAGTTCACAGGCTAACACTGAAGCTTTCATT.

This clonotype was counted at least ten times. The chain couples TRBV12-3 or TRBV12-4 to TRBJ1-5; possible D gene TRBD1, 5 bases. This CDR3 spans 15 amino acids. V dropped 6 bases and J dropped 0 bases, with 12 bases sitting between them. CDR3 amino acids: CASSGSGFSNQPQHF. In DNA, the CDR3 is TGTGCCAGCAGCGGGTCAGGGTTTAGCAATCAGCCCCAGCATTTT.

In this sample, this clonotype turned up many times. V usage is TRBV5-1 and J usage is TRBJ1-1, with D possibly being TRBD1 (5 bases). Trimming took off 4 bases at V and 3 bases at J, with 13 bases between the two ends. CDR1 and CDR2 from the germline V gene are SGHRS and YFSETQ. The CDR3 consists of 14 residues. CDR3 protein: CASSDQGGYTEAFF. The CDR3 DNA sequence: TGCGCCAGCAGCGATCAGGGTGGGTACACTGAAGCTTTCTTT. Full variable domain (missing parts from reference TRBV5-1 and TRBJ1-1): KAGVTQTPRYLIKTRGQQVTLSCSPISGHRSVSWYQQTPGQGLQFLFEYFSETQRNKGNFPGRFSGRQFSNSRSEMNVSTLELGDSALYLCASSDQGGYTEAFFGQGTRLTVV.

In this sample, this clonotype turned up many times. The V and J genes are TRBV20-1 and TRBJ2-3; D is undetermined. V was trimmed by 2 bases and J by 4 bases, leaving 7 bases between them. The germline V gene has CDR1 DFQATT and CDR2 SNEGSKA (reference sequence). The CDR3 has 12 amino acids. CDR3 sequence: CSARKQSDTQYF. Here the CDR3 DNA reads TGCAGTGCTAGAAAACAGTCAGATACGCAGTATTTT.

This clonotype occurred many times. Written as DNA, the CDR3 is TGCAGTGCTGCCCCAGGGGGCATGGGAGAGACCCAGTACTTC. Its protein is CSAAPGGMGETQYF. The chain links TRBV20-1 to TRBJ2-5; 8 nucleotides align to TRBD1. CDR1 and CDR2 from the germline V gene are DFQATT and SNEGSKA (reference sequence). V gave up 5 bases and J gave up 4 bases; unmatched junction bases: 9. The CDR3 covers 14 residues.

The rearrangement links TRBV28 to TRBJ1-2; maybe TRBD1 (5 bases). Deletions cut 4 bases from V and 4 bases from J, with 16 bases between. CDR3 size: 15 residues. Germline loops: CDR1 MDHEN, CDR2 SYDVKM. CDR3 region: CASSSPQTALYGYTF. CDR3 bases: TGTGCCAGCAGTTCCCCACAGACAGCCCTCTATGGCTACACCTTC.

At least ten counts were recorded for this clonotype. The genes are TRBV20-1 and TRBJ1-4; D perhaps matches TRBD1 (6 bases). V was cut by 5 bases and J by 8 bases, with 15 bases left in between. The CDR3 is 13 amino acids. The V gene's germline CDR1 is DFQATT and CDR2 SNEGSKA (reference sequence). In DNA, the CDR3 is TGCAGTGCTGAGACAGGCAGTCGGGAAAAACTGTTTTTT. This sequence encodes CSAETGSREKLFF.

To note about this clonotype: Given a much more abundant clone one base away, this may be a read error. The J gene is TRBJ1-3, the V gene TRBV28; no firm D call. The V gene lost 10 bases and the J gene lost 4 bases, with 17 bases spanning the gap. This CDR3 comprises 14 residues. The germline V gene encodes CDR1 MDHEN and CDR2 SYDVKM. The CDR3 DNA reads as TGTGCCACCTCGCCCGGAGGGATCGGAAACACCATATATTTT. Translation gives CATSPGGIGNTIYF.

This clonotype was counted many times. The chain couples TRBV4-1 to TRBJ2-7, with 12 bases fitting TRBD2. Trimming cost V 4 bases and J 2 bases; bases outside gene matches: 3. The CDR3 runs 15 residues. Germline-derived CDR1 and CDR2 are MGHRA and YSYEKL. DNA for the CDR3: TGCGCCAGCAGCCTCCGACTAGCGGGGGCCTACGAGCAGTACTTC. This translates into CASSLRLAGAYEQYF.

The table lists this clonotype with many counts. V is TRBV27 and J is TRBJ1-1; tentative D call: TRBD1 (6 bases). The germline V gene has CDR1 MNHEY and CDR2 SMNVEV (reference sequence). The V and J ends lost 5 bases and 1 base respectively, with 14 bases between them. The CDR3 is 15 amino acids. The CDR3 DNA reads TGTGCCAGCAGTAAGGACAGTTTTGGGAACACTGAAGCTTTCTTT. Translating gives CASSKDSFGNTEAFF.

This clonotype was recorded many times. The V call is TRBV7-8, the J call TRBJ2-5; 11 bases map to TRBD2. Trimming cost V 1 base and J 5 bases; bases outside gene matches: 12. The germline gives CDR1 SGHVS, CDR2 FQNEAQ. The CDR3 sequence is 18 residues long. As DNA, the CDR3 is TGTGCCAGCAGCTTAGGGATAGCGGGGGGGCCAGGATGGGAGACCCAGTACTTC. Translated: CASSLGIAGGPGWETQYF. Supplemented by reference TRBV7-8 and TRBJ2-5, the full variable domain reads GAGVSQSPRYKVAKRGQDVALRCDPISGHVSLFWYQQALGQGPEFLTYFQNEAQLDKSGLPSDRFFAERPEGSVSTLKIQRTQQEDSAVYLCASSLGIAGGPGWETQYFGPGTRLLVL.

The J gene is TRBJ2-2, the V gene TRBV3-1; TRBD2 matches 12 bases. This CDR3 spans 15 amino acids. Germline V gene sequence: CDR1 LGHDT, CDR2 YNNKEL (reference sequence). Unmatched junction bases numbered 5, after V lost 6 bases and J lost 6 bases. CDR3 sequence (DNA): TGTGCCAGCAGTCGACTAGCGGGAGAGGCCGGGGAGCTGTTTTTT. It codes for CASSRLAGEAGELFF.